The rows below give T cell receptor beta chains drawn from one sample of a study of blood T cell repertoires in COVID-19. Clones were read by immunoSEQ multiplex PCR, and TCRdb kept only the in-frame ones, dropping some. The profile shows some 190,000 clones, about 84% of them singletons. The sequencing input was PBMCs or T cells enriched from blood (not recorded which). The source is a man aged 30 to 45 with acute COVID-19. Both conserved end residues are part of each CDR3. Fields, in order: clone size, J gene, V gene, D gene, CDR3 protein, CDR3 DNA. A D gene is named only where the DNA matches it firmly. Clone size is not always given. Where it is, it says once, few, many or a class for expanded clones.

clone size: NA
J gene: TRBJ1-1
V gene: TRBV27
D gene: NA
CDR3 protein: CASSYSTGYGEAFF
CDR3 DNA: TGTGCCAGCAGCTACTCGACAGGCTACGGTGAAGCTTTCTTT

clone size: NA
J gene: TRBJ1-5
V gene: TRBV19
D gene: NA
CDR3 protein: CASSEGSAYSNQPQHF
CDR3 DNA: TGTGCCAGCAGCGAAGGATCAGCTTATAGCAATCAGCCCCAGCATTTT

clone size: NA
J gene: TRBJ1-6
V gene: TRBV2
D gene: NA
CDR3 protein: CASRNRESVNSPLHF
CDR3 DNA: TGTGCCAGCCGAAACAGGGAATCGGTCAATTCACCCCTCCACTTT

clone size: NA
J gene: TRBJ1-1
V gene: TRBV7-9
D gene: NA
CDR3 protein: CASSRQYTEAFF
CDR3 DNA: TGTGCCAGCAGCCGACAATACACTGAAGCTTTCTTT

clone size: NA
J gene: TRBJ1-1
V gene: TRBV5-1
D gene: TRBD1
CDR3 protein: CASSPIPGQGVMNTEAFF
CDR3 DNA: TGCGCCAGCAGCCCAATCCCGGGACAGGGGGTAATGAACACTGAAGCTTTCTTT

clone size: NA
J gene: TRBJ2-7
V gene: TRBV28
D gene: NA
CDR3 protein: CASRISGIYEQYF
CDR3 DNA: TGTGCCAGCAGGATCTCGGGAATCTACGAGCAGTACTTC

clone size: NA
J gene: TRBJ2-7
V gene: TRBV11-2
D gene: TRBD1
CDR3 protein: CASSLGQGTVNEQYF
CDR3 DNA: TGTGCCAGCAGCTTGGGACAGGGCACGGTGAACGAGCAGTACTTC

clone size: NA
J gene: TRBJ2-7
V gene: TRBV5-6
D gene: TRBD1
CDR3 protein: CASSWGSAGGRIHEQYF
CDR3 DNA: TGTGCCAGCAGCTGGGGCTCGGCAGGGGGTCGCATCCACGAGCAGTACTTC

clone size: NA
J gene: TRBJ2-5
V gene: TRBV6-5
D gene: TRBD1
CDR3 protein: CASSYGTGGFKETQYF
CDR3 DNA: TGTGCCAGCAGTTACGGGACAGGGGGCTTCAAAGAGACCCAGTACTTC

clone size: NA
J gene: TRBJ1-6
V gene: TRBV9
D gene: TRBD1
CDR3 protein: CASSDDRENSPLHF
CDR3 DNA: TGTGCCAGCAGCGACGACAGGGAAAATTCACCCCTCCACTTT

clone size: NA
J gene: TRBJ1-2
V gene: TRBV3-1/TRBV3-2
D gene: NA
CDR3 protein: CASSENLNYGYTF
CDR3 DNA: TGTGCCAGCAGCGAGAACCTCAACTATGGCTACACCTTC

clone size: NA
J gene: TRBJ1-5
V gene: TRBV5-5
D gene: NA
CDR3 protein: CASSGGYQGSQPQHF
CDR3 DNA: TGTGCCAGCAGCGGAGGGTACCAGGGAAGTCAGCCCCAGCATTTT

clone size: NA
J gene: TRBJ1-6
V gene: TRBV9
D gene: NA
CDR3 protein: CASSVDPGSGNSPLHF
CDR3 DNA: TGTGCCAGCAGCGTAGATCCGGGGTCAGGAAATTCACCCCTCCACTTT

clone size: NA
J gene: TRBJ2-7
V gene: TRBV2
D gene: NA
CDR3 protein: CASSGQGLNEQYF
CDR3 DNA: TGTGCCAGCAGTGGTCAGGGGCTTAACGAGCAGTACTTC

clone size: NA
J gene: TRBJ1-5
V gene: TRBV19
D gene: NA
CDR3 protein: CASSVPQGPYQPQHF
CDR3 DNA: TGTGCCAGTAGTGTACCCCAGGGCCCTTATCAGCCCCAGCATTTT

clone size: NA
J gene: TRBJ1-6
V gene: TRBV2
D gene: TRBD1
CDR3 protein: CASSRDRGNSPLHF
CDR3 DNA: TGTGCCAGCAGCCGGGACAGGGGTAATTCACCCCTCCACTTT

clone size: NA
J gene: TRBJ1-2
V gene: TRBV4-1
D gene: TRBD1
CDR3 protein: CASSPGQGVEGYTF
CDR3 DNA: TGCGCCAGCAGCCCCGGACAGGGGGTAGAGGGCTACACCTTC

clone size: NA
J gene: TRBJ1-6
V gene: TRBV7-9
D gene: TRBD1
CDR3 protein: CASSHRDSASRANSPLHF
CDR3 DNA: TGTGCCAGCAGCCATCGGGACAGCGCTAGCCGGGCTAATTCACCCCTCCACTTT

clone size: NA
J gene: TRBJ1-6
V gene: TRBV4-1
D gene: TRBD1
CDR3 protein: CASSGTGDPPLHF
CDR3 DNA: TGCGCCAGTTCCGGGACAGGGGACCCACCCCTCCACTTT

clone size: NA
J gene: TRBJ2-5
V gene: TRBV25-1
D gene: TRBD2
CDR3 protein: CASSEWEDGGARETQYF
CDR3 DNA: TGTGCCAGCAGTGAATGGGAGGACGGGGGGGCGAGGGAGACCCAGTACTTC

clone size: NA
J gene: TRBJ2-5
V gene: TRBV19
D gene: NA
CDR3 protein: CVSSNLMEETQYF
CDR3 DNA: TGTGTCAGTAGCAATCTCATGGAGGAGACCCAGTACTTC

clone size: NA
J gene: TRBJ1-1
V gene: TRBV21-1
D gene: NA
CDR3 protein: CASTRGAWVVDTEAFF
CDR3 DNA: TGTGCCAGCACCCGGGGGGCTTGGGTAGTGGACACTGAAGCTTTCTTT

clone size: NA
J gene: TRBJ2-7
V gene: TRBV28
D gene: NA
CDR3 protein: CASSRSLSYEQYF
CDR3 DNA: TGTGCCAGCAGCCGGTCTCTCTCCTACGAGCAGTACTTC

clone size: NA
J gene: TRBJ1-2
V gene: TRBV29-1
D gene: TRBD1
CDR3 protein: CSLTGNYGYTF
CDR3 DNA: TGCAGCTTGACAGGGAACTATGGCTACACCTTC

clone size: NA
J gene: TRBJ2-1
V gene: TRBV6-5
D gene: TRBD1
CDR3 protein: CASSPRGYNEQFF
CDR3 DNA: TGTGCCAGCAGCCCCAGGGGGTACAATGAGCAGTTCTTC

clone size: few
J gene: TRBJ2-7
V gene: TRBV5-4
D gene: TRBD1
CDR3 protein: CASSQGQVPYEQYF
CDR3 DNA: TGTGCCAGCAGCCAGGGACAGGTCCCCTACGAGCAGTACTTC

clone size: NA
J gene: TRBJ1-1
V gene: TRBV11-2
D gene: TRBD1
CDR3 protein: CASSSAARQGWGTEAFF
CDR3 DNA: TGTGCCAGCAGCTCGGCCGCACGACAGGGTTGGGGGACTGAAGCTTTCTTT

clone size: NA
J gene: TRBJ1-2
V gene: TRBV6-6
D gene: NA
CDR3 protein: CASSTAREGYTF
CDR3 DNA: TGTGCCAGCAGTACCGCGAGAGAGGGCTACACCTTC

clone size: once
J gene: TRBJ1-4
V gene: TRBV29-1
D gene: TRBD1
CDR3 protein: CSLRGVGEKLFF
CDR3 DNA: TGCAGCCTCAGGGGGGTAGGCGAAAAACTGTTTTTT